This T cell receptor (beta chain) was recorded in a study of blood T cell repertoires in COVID-19. The overall study: The study drew acute and convalescent COVID-19 samples from the United States, Italy and Spain. T cells, B-cell-depleted T cells, or PBMCs provided the cDNA or gDNA that served as material.

In the original processing: The authors estimated nucleated cell counts from reference gene primer amplification. The data were produced by immunoSEQ multiplex PCR, yet TCRdb's version contains in-frame clones alone and is incomplete. The V and J calls and clone size come from that table; D and trimming were worked out from the DNA. The profile covers approximately 100,000 clones, with around 84% appearing a single time and around 12% taken by the ten largest. This TCR was recovered from a human donor in a cohort sampled during active COVID-19. The sample was peripheral blood.

The CDR3: CASSPSGTGSVQPQHF. The CDR3 DNA sequence: TGTGCCAGCTCACCATCCGGGACAGGGTCTGTCCAGCCCCAGCATTTT. The V and J genes are TRBV18 and TRBJ1-5; TRBD1 aligns across 9 bases. Trimming took 2 bases from V and 7 from J; bases not matched to a gene: 9. Germline V gene lookup returns CDR1 KGHSH and CDR2 LQKENI. This CDR3 is built from 16 residues. Together with reference TRBV18 and TRBJ1-5, the CDR3 gives the full variable domain: NAGVMQNPRHLVRRRGQEARLRCSPMKGHSHVYWYRQLPEEGLKFMVYLQKENIIDESGMPKERFSAEFPKEGPSILRIQQVVRGDSAAYFCASSPSGTGSVQPQHFGDGTRLSIL.